The 26 T cell receptor beta chains in this list originate from one sample, sequenced in a study of T cell responses to AZD1222 COVID-19 vaccine. Assay: immunoSEQ multiplex PCR; the TCRdb copy retains only in-frame clones and omits some. The sample carries about 70,000 clones, 85% recorded once. The source material was peripheral blood, sampled on day 0 of AZD1222 vaccination. Every receptor here comes from an adult in good health.

The chain couples TRBV28 to TRBJ1-1; D remains unclear. The CDR3 spans 14 residues. V was pared by 8 bases and J by 0 bases, with 13 bases between. Germline V gives CDR1 MDHEN, CDR2 SYDVKM. The CDR3 protein is CASSALGMNTEAFF. CDR3 DNA: TGTGCCAGCTCGGCCCTGGGGATGAACACTGAAGCTTTCTTT. The variable domain in full, with the rest retrieved from reference TRBV28 and TRBJ1-1, is DVKVTQSSRYLVKRTGEKVFLECVQDMDHENMFWYRQDPGLGLRLIYFSYDVKMKEKGDIPEGYSVSREKKERFSLILESASTNQTSMYLCASSALGMNTEAFFGQGTRLTVV.

V usage is TRBV3-1 (or the pseudogene TRBV3-2) and J usage is TRBJ2-7, with 13 bases aligning to TRBD2. With V trimmed by 4 bases and J by 4 bases, 4 bases remained unmatched. The CDR3 extends over 15 amino acids. Germline assignment: CDR1 LGHDT and CDR2 YNNKEL (reference sequence). The CDR3 loop is CASSRGTSGEYEQYF. Written as DNA, the CDR3 is TGTGCCAGCAGCCGAGGGACTAGCGGGGAGTACGAGCAGTACTTC.

V and J are TRBV30 and TRBJ1-4, with TRBD1 as a possible D gene (5 bases). The CDR3 is 13 amino acids. Between the trimmed V and J ends, which lost 3 bases and 3 bases, there was a span of 8 bases. The germline V gene encodes CDR1 GTSNPN and CDR2 SVGIG (reference sequence). CDR3 sequence: CAWSEGSNEKLFF. DNA of the CDR3: TGTGCCTGGAGCGAGGGGTCTAATGAAAAACTGTTTTTT.

V and J are TRBV11-3 and TRBJ2-3, with TRBD2 matching over 10 bases. The V segment lost 5 bases and the J segment 6 bases; nucleotides outside the gene matches: 5. Germline V gene lookup returns CDR1 SGHNT and CDR2 YENEEA. CDR3 length: 14 amino acids. The CDR3 DNA reads TGTGCCAGCAGCCCGGGACTAGCGACGGATACGCAGTATTTT. Protein: CASSPGLATDTQYF.

There are a few counts of this clone. This chain links TRBV24-1 with TRBJ2-1, with unresolved D. The V end lost 4 bases, the J end lost 5 bases, and 17 bases lay between the germline ends. CDR1 KGHDR and CDR2 SFDVKD come from the germline V gene. This CDR3 is built from 16 residues. CDR3 region: CATSDPGASQNNEQFF. Written as DNA, the CDR3 is TGTGCCACCAGTGACCCCGGAGCTTCACAAAACAATGAGCAGTTCTTC.

V usage is TRBV4-2 and J usage is TRBJ2-7; D remains unclear. The V end lost 0 bases, the J end lost 3 bases, and 3 bases lay between the germline ends. This CDR3 has 12 amino acids. CDR1 and CDR2 from the germline V gene are LGHNA and YNFKEQ. The CDR3 sequence: CASSQESYEQYF. The CDR3 DNA follows: TGTGCCAGCAGCCAAGAAAGCTACGAGCAGTACTTC.

The genes are TRBV14 and TRBJ2-2, with 9 bases that match TRBD1. Germline trimming cut 2 bases from V and 7 bases from J; bases unmatched to any gene: 5. CDR1 is SGHDN and CDR2 is FVKESK in the germline V gene. The CDR3 runs to 15 residues. CDR3 in amino acids: CASSQLQGAVGELFF. Written as DNA, the CDR3 is TGTGCCAGCAGCCAACTACAGGGGGCGGTCGGGGAGCTGTTTTTT. Full variable domain (rest looked up from reference TRBV14 and TRBJ2-2): EAGVTQFPSHSVIEKGQTVTLRCDPISGHDNLYWYRRVMGKEIKFLLHFVKESKQDESGMPNNRFLAERTGGTYSTLKVQPAELEDSGVYFCASSQLQGAVGELFFGEGSRLTVL.

V gene TRBV10-1 combines with J gene TRBJ1-1, with a tentative D call TRBD1 (5 bases). The CDR3 length is 14 residues. Germline-derived CDR1 and CDR2 are WNHNN and SYGVQD (reference sequence). V dropped 3 bases and J dropped 4 bases, with 12 bases sitting between them. Here the CDR3 reads CASSDRGRSTEAFF. The CDR3 region has the DNA TGCGCCAGCAGTGATCGGGGGAGATCCACTGAAGCTTTCTTT.

The rearrangement joins TRBV5-1 to TRBJ2-5; no definite D call. Trimming cost V 1 base and J 5 bases, with 9 bases left between them. This CDR3 is 13 amino acids long. The germline gives CDR1 SGHRS, CDR2 YFSETQ. As DNA, the CDR3 is TGCGCCAGCAGCTTGACTGTGGGTGAGACCCAGTACTTC. This gives the protein CASSLTVGETQYF.

The chain combines TRBV15 with TRBJ1-6, with D hard to call. Germline CDR1 is LNHNV and CDR2 is YYDKDF (reference sequence). CDR3 length: 16 residues. The ends were cut back, 0 bases at V and 10 bases at J, with 16 bases in the middle. The CDR3 nucleotides read TGTGCCACCAGCAGAGATCTTACAGCGACGGGCTCACCCCTCCACTTT. Its protein is CATSRDLTATGSPLHF.

The chain carries TRBV6-5 and TRBJ1-3, with unresolved D. Germline V CDR1 and CDR2: MNHEY, SVGAGI. Trimming took 8 bases from V and 0 from J, leaving 11 bases between them. This CDR3 has 14 residues. Written as DNA, the CDR3 is TGTGCCAGCTCGTCGGGTTTCTCTGGAAACACCATATATTTT. Translating it yields CASSSGFSGNTIYF.

The V gene is TRBV7-3, the J gene TRBJ1-5; 10 bases are a match to TRBD1. CDR1 SGHTA and CDR2 FQGTGA come from the germline V gene. The V gene end was trimmed by 5 bases and the J gene end by 7 bases; junction bases not matched to a gene: 5. This CDR3 has 14 residues. CDR3: CASSRDRGGQPQHF. CDR3 nucleotides: TGTGCCAGCAGCCGGGACAGGGGTGGCCAGCCCCAGCATTTT. The full variable domain, with the rest looked up from reference TRBV7-3 and TRBJ1-5, is GAGVSQTPSNKVTEKGKYVELRCDPISGHTALYWYRQSLGQGPEFLIYFQGTGAADDSGLPNDRFFAVRPEGSVSTLKIQRTERGDSAVYLCASSRDRGGQPQHFGDGTRLSIL.

V usage is TRBV6-5 and J usage is TRBJ1-1, with D hard to call. The CDR3 totals 14 residues. V dropped 8 bases and J dropped 4 bases, with 17 bases sitting between them. Germline CDR1 is MNHEY and CDR2 is SVGAGI. CDR3 sequence: CASDPGTMGTEAFF. CDR3 in DNA: TGTGCCAGCGACCCAGGTACTATGGGCACTGAAGCTTTCTTT.

The chain has TRBV6-5 and TRBJ1-3; D uncertain. V was shortened by 6 bases and J by 4 bases, with 16 bases between the two germline ends. The CDR3 is 15 residues long. Germline CDR1 reads MNHEY; CDR2 reads SVGAGI. The CDR3 coding sequence is TGTGCCAGCAGAAGCGTTACAACTTTAGGAAACACCATATATTTT. This sequence encodes CASRSVTTLGNTIYF.

This chain links TRBV7-9 with TRBJ2-3; no definite D call. CDR1 is SEHNR and CDR2 is FQNEAQ in the germline V gene (reference sequence). The CDR3 contains 16 residues. With 5 bases removed from V and 2 bases from J, the gap between germline ends came to 17 bases. The CDR3 sequence: CASSPSRLGTTDTQYF. DNA of the CDR3: TGTGCCAGCAGCCCCTCACGACTGGGAACCACAGATACGCAGTATTTT.

The rearrangement links TRBV11-2 to TRBJ2-7, with a tentative D call TRBD2 (6 bases). This CDR3 is built from 14 residues. Trimming pared 3 bases from V and 3 bases from J, leaving 12 bases between. In germline, CDR1 is SGHAT, CDR2 FQNNGV. The DNA for the CDR3 is TGTGCCAGCAGCTTCGGGGGAAGCGGCTACGAGCAGTACTTC. It yields the protein CASSFGGSGYEQYF.

This clone was counted only a few times. The genes are TRBV5-4 and TRBJ2-3; 9 nucleotides agree with TRBD2. V trimming: 2 bases; J trimming: 2 bases; junction bases outside the gene matches: 6. From germline, CDR1 is SGHNT and CDR2 YYREEE (reference sequence). The CDR3 runs to 16 residues. The CDR3 reads CASSFDSGRNTDTQYF. The CDR3 DNA is TGTGCCAGCAGCTTCGACAGCGGGAGGAACACAGATACGCAGTATTTT.

This chain uses TRBV3-1 (or the pseudogene TRBV3-2) with TRBJ2-1; TRBD2 aligns across 7 bases. Germline CDR1 and CDR2: LGHDT and YNNKEL (reference sequence). This CDR3 is 15 amino acids long. With 3 bases clipped from V and 4 bases from J, the junction kept 6 bases outside the gene matches. The CDR3: CASSQGLPTYNEQFF. The CDR3 DNA follows: TGTGCCAGCAGCCAGGGACTACCCACGTACAATGAGCAGTTCTTC.

The rearrangement uses TRBV29-1 and TRBJ1-2; no clear D gene. The germline V gene encodes CDR1 SQVTM and CDR2 ANQGSEA. There are 15 residues in the CDR3. V was cut by 4 bases and J by 0 bases, with 15 bases left in between. The CDR3, as DNA: TGCAGCGTTGGGAAATCAGGCACTACTAACTATGGCTACACCTTC. This translates into CSVGKSGTTNYGYTF.

The chain combines TRBV6-1 with TRBJ1-1; unclear D gene. The CDR3 covers 14 residues. Germline CDR1 is MNHNS and CDR2 is SASEGT. V was clipped by 3 bases and J by 4 bases, with 12 bases between them. CDR3 amino acids: CASSDPWVGTEAFF. As DNA, the CDR3 is TGTGCCAGCAGTGACCCCTGGGTGGGCACTGAAGCTTTCTTT.

The chain uses TRBV24-1 and TRBJ1-2; D ambiguous. V lost 2 bases and J 2 bases, leaving 2 bases between the germline ends. The CDR3 is 12 amino acids. Germline CDR1 and CDR2: KGHDR and SFDVKD. CDR3 in DNA: TGTGCCACCAGTGATTCGAACTATGGCTACACCTTC. This translates into CATSDSNYGYTF.

The chain combines TRBV20-1 with TRBJ1-2; maybe TRBD1 (6 bases). The CDR3 contains 11 residues. Germline lookup yields CDR1 DFQATT and CDR2 SNEGSKA (reference sequence). Trimming removed 3 bases at V and 6 bases at J, with 8 bases between. The CDR3 region is CSASRGNGYTF. The CDR3 nucleotides read TGCAGTGCTAGCAGGGGAAATGGCTACACCTTC.

The J gene is TRBJ2-7, the V gene TRBV6-9; D gene unclear. The CDR3 totals 14 residues. V was shortened by 7 bases and J by 7 bases, with 20 bases between the two germline ends. The germline V gene encodes CDR1 MNHGY and CDR2 SVAAGI. CDR3 nucleotides: TGTGCCAGCAAGGGTAACCCCCTGAAATGGGAGCAGTACTTC. Translated, it gives CASKGNPLKWEQYF.

The chain combines TRBV19 with TRBJ1-1; D may be TRBD1 (6 bases). V lost 6 bases and J 3 bases, leaving 14 bases between the germline ends. The CDR3 is made up of 14 amino acids. Looked up from germline, CDR1 is LNHDA and CDR2 is SQIVND (reference sequence). CDR3: CASRPTGSDTEAFF. In nucleotides, the CDR3 is TGTGCCAGTAGGCCCACAGGGTCGGACACTGAAGCTTTCTTT.

The chain combines TRBV7-9 with TRBJ2-7; the D call may be TRBD1 or TRBD2 (5 bases each). Between the trimmed V and J ends, which lost 4 bases and 0 bases, there was a span of 13 bases. In germline, CDR1 is SEHNR, CDR2 FQNEAQ (reference sequence). The CDR3 contains 15 residues. CDR3 loop: CASSSFGTVSYEQYF. CDR3 nucleotide sequence: TGTGCCAGCAGCTCCTTTGGGACGGTCTCCTACGAGCAGTACTTC.

The chain combines TRBV19 with TRBJ1-5, with TRBD1 matching over 11 bases. J gave up 6 bases and V 4 bases, and 8 bases lay outside the gene matches. This CDR3 contains 16 residues. Germline CDR1 reads LNHDA; CDR2 reads SQIVND (reference sequence). CDR3 protein: CASSTLGQGARQPQHF. Written as DNA, the CDR3 is TGTGCCAGTAGTACCCTAGGACAGGGGGCGCGTCAGCCCCAGCATTTT. The entire variable domain, with the rest obtained from reference TRBV19 and TRBJ1-5, is as follows: DGGITQSPKYLFRKEGQNVTLSCEQNLNHDAMYWYRQDPGQGLRLIYYSQIVNDFQKGDIAEGYSVSREKKESFPLTVTSAQKNPTAFYLCASSTLGQGARQPQHFGDGTRLSIL.